The next 30 T cell receptor beta chains were all read from a single sample in a study of control samples from healthy donors and cancer patients (dated by TCRdb to 2020 to 2021). Library prep was done by the immunoSEQ multiplex PCR assay. This immuneACCESS table, as held by TCRdb, lists in-frame sequences with V and J called but not all clones. Of the missing ones, under half trace to an unresolved V gene in checked studies; the others have no known cause. In all, the sample holds about 200,000 clones, and about nine tenths of those were seen once. The top ten constitute 1.8% of the sample. Sequenced sample: blood. Receptors originate from a man younger than 40 in good health.

J is TRBJ2-1 and V is TRBV6-4; 7 nucleotides match TRBD2. Germline V gene data show CDR1 as MRHNA and CDR2 as SNTAGT. V lost 6 bases and J lost 10; bases outside the gene matches: 3. The CDR3 runs to 11 residues. CDR3 nucleotide sequence: TGTGCCAGCAGGGGCGGGGGAGAGCAGTTCTTC. Translated, it gives CASRGGGEQFF.

The chain combines TRBV14 with TRBJ1-6, with 10 bases matching TRBD1. Losses at the gene ends were 1 base for V and 7 bases for J; bases not matched to a gene: 4. CDR1 is SGHDN, CDR2 FVKESK, per germline. The CDR3 spans 16 residues. The CDR3 nucleotides are TGTGCCAGCAGCCAAGGGGGACAGGGGAAGAATTCACCCCTCCACTTT. Translation: CASSQGGQGKNSPLHF.

The genes are TRBV11-2 and TRBJ2-6; D gene ambiguous. The V end lost 4 bases, the J end lost 2 bases, and 0 bases lay between the germline ends. Germline V CDR1 and CDR2: SGHAT, FQNNGV. The CDR3 totals 12 residues. The CDR3 coding sequence is TGTGCCAGCAGCTCTGGGGCCAACGTCCTGACTTTC. It translates to CASSSGANVLTF.

The V gene is TRBV2, the J gene TRBJ1-2, with D perhaps TRBD1 (6 bases). CDR1 and CDR2 (germline): SNHLY, FYNNEI. Trimming took 6 bases from V and 4 from J, leaving 12 bases between them. The CDR3 has 13 amino acids. The CDR3 sequence is CASSPQGVYGYTF. The CDR3 bases are TGTGCCAGCAGCCCACAGGGAGTCTATGGCTACACCTTC.

The V and J genes are TRBV27 and TRBJ1-1; D not certain. The germline V gene has CDR1 MNHEY and CDR2 SMNVEV (reference sequence). The CDR3 loop spans 13 amino acids. V shed 2 bases and J shed 5 bases, with 9 bases lying between them. The DNA of the CDR3 is TGTGCCAGCAGTTTAAGGGCCACTACTGAAGCTTTCTTT. It specifies CASSLRATTEAFF.

The rearrangement uses TRBV30 and TRBJ2-7; TRBD2 matches 12 bases. The V and J ends lost 4 bases and 3 bases, in that order; junction bases with no gene match: 7. The CDR3 covers 15 residues. Germline V CDR1 and CDR2: GTSNPN, SVGIG (reference sequence). As DNA, the CDR3 is TGTGCCTGGACCCCTAGCGGGGGGGCTATCTACGAGCAGTACTTC. Its protein is CAWTPSGGAIYEQYF.

The rearrangement links TRBV3-1 (or the pseudogene TRBV3-2) to TRBJ2-1; 8 nucleotides align to TRBD1. The CDR3 contains 13 residues. J was trimmed by 7 bases and V by 3 bases; bases with no gene match: 2. The germline CDR1 and CDR2 sequences are LGHDT and YNNKEL (reference sequence). As DNA, the CDR3 is TGTGCCAGCAGCCAGCAGGGGGCGAATGAGCAGTTCTTC. Encoded protein: CASSQQGANEQFF.

The J gene is TRBJ1-2, the V gene TRBV27; D perhaps matches TRBD1 (5 bases). This CDR3 region has 14 residues. CDR1 is MNHEY and CDR2 is SMNVEV in the germline V gene (reference sequence). V dropped 3 bases and J dropped 0 bases, with 8 bases sitting between them. CDR3: CASSFGGANYGYTF. In nucleotides, the CDR3 is TGTGCCAGCAGTTTTGGGGGTGCTAACTATGGCTACACCTTC.

A word on this clone: One end of the junction varies from germline; a read error may be responsible. The sample has other DNA sequences that encode this CDR3 too. The V call is TRBV5-1, the J call TRBJ1-5; tentatively, D is TRBD1 (5 bases). The CDR3 length is 15 residues. Germline lookup yields CDR1 SGHRS and CDR2 YFSETQ. As DNA, the CDR3 is TGCGCCAGCAGCTTGGAAGGGGATGGCAATCAACCCCAGCATTTT. Protein: CASSLEGDGNQPQHF.

The rearrangement links TRBV5-1 to TRBJ1-6; 8 positions match TRBD1. The germline gives CDR1 SGHRS, CDR2 YFSETQ. V lost 3 bases and J lost 6; bases outside the gene matches: 8. The CDR3 has 16 amino acids. Written as DNA, the CDR3 is TGCGCCAGCAGCTCACGGACAGGGTCGGGTAATTCACCCCTCCACTTT. Encoded protein: CASSSRTGSGNSPLHF.

The V and J genes are TRBV6-1 and TRBJ2-7; D is possibly TRBD2 (5 bases). CDR3 size: 13 residues. Germline CDR1 is MNHNS and CDR2 is SASEGT. Trimming took 1 base from V and 4 from J, leaving 8 bases between them. CDR3 amino acids: CASSEVPGYEQYF. CDR3 nucleotide sequence: TGTGCCAGCAGTGAAGTCCCGGGATACGAGCAGTACTTC.

The V and J genes are TRBV4-1 and TRBJ1-4; possible D gene TRBD1, 5 bases. V was shortened by 3 bases and J by 8 bases, with 25 bases between the two germline ends. This CDR3 has 18 amino acids. Germline V gene lookup returns CDR1 MGHRA and CDR2 YSYEKL. The CDR3 DNA reads TGCGCCAGCAGCCACCAAACGGGTGGGGCAGCCCGGGGAGAAAAACTGTTTTTT. The encoded protein is CASSHQTGGAARGEKLFF.

The CDR3 DNA follows: TGTGCCAGCAGCCAAGAACGCGGGGCCTTCTACGAGCAGTACTTC. This sequence encodes CASSQERGAFYEQYF. The V and J genes are TRBV14 and TRBJ2-7; a possible D gene is TRBD2 (6 bases). Germline V gives CDR1 SGHDN, CDR2 FVKESK. The V end was cut by 0 bases, the J end by 3 bases, with 12 bases between. The CDR3 is 15 amino acids.

This clone turned up a few times. This chain joins TRBV5-1 and TRBJ2-1; possibly TRBD1 for D (5 bases). There are 13 residues in the CDR3. In germline, CDR1 is SGHRS, CDR2 YFSETQ. The V and J ends lost 6 bases and 4 bases respectively, with 11 bases between them. Here the CDR3 reads CASTPQGYNEQFF. The CDR3, as DNA: TGCGCCAGCACCCCCCAGGGTTACAATGAGCAGTTCTTC.

V usage is TRBV4-1 and J usage is TRBJ1-4, with 10 bases identical to TRBD1. The V gene end was trimmed by 1 base and the J gene end by 0 bases; junction bases not matched to a gene: 8. This CDR3 region has 19 residues. CDR1 is MGHRA and CDR2 is YSYEKL in the germline V gene. The CDR3 here is CASSQGGDRGPPTNEKLFF. DNA of the CDR3: TGCGCCAGCAGCCAAGGTGGGGACAGGGGTCCTCCAACTAATGAAAAACTGTTTTTT.

The chain combines TRBV5-1 with TRBJ2-1; TRBD1 matches at 8 bases. CDR3 length: 16 amino acids. Germline V lookup: CDR1 SGHRS, CDR2 YFSETQ. V shed 3 bases, J shed 1 base, and the junction held 6 bases outside the gene matches. In DNA form, the CDR3 reads TGCGCCAGCAGCTCAGGACAGGGAGGATCCTACAATGAGCAGTTCTTC. It is translated as CASSSGQGGSYNEQFF.

This chain joins TRBV27 and TRBJ1-6; TRBD1 matches 9 bases. The CDR3 consists of 16 residues. J was trimmed by 10 bases and V by 2 bases; bases with no gene match: 9. Germline V lookup: CDR1 MNHEY, CDR2 SMNVEV (reference sequence). Here the CDR3 reads CASSLGAGTGNSPLHF. The CDR3 nucleotides are TGTGCCAGCAGTTTAGGAGCCGGGACAGGGAACTCACCCCTCCACTTT.

This chain links TRBV27 with TRBJ2-2, with D tentatively TRBD2 (6 bases). Germline loops: CDR1 MNHEY, CDR2 SMNVEV (reference sequence). Trimming took 1 base from V and 0 from J, leaving 12 bases between them. This CDR3 contains 17 residues. CDR3 region: CASSLYRGTANTGELFF. DNA of the CDR3: TGTGCCAGCAGTTTATATCGGGGGACCGCGAACACCGGGGAGCTGTTTTTT.

The chain links TRBV10-3 to TRBJ1-4, with D perhaps matching TRBD1 (5 bases). The CDR3 covers 14 residues. V was cut by 3 bases and J by 7 bases, with 12 bases left in between. From germline, CDR1 is ENHRY and CDR2 SYGVKD. CDR3 in DNA: TGTGCCATCAGTGAAGGTGGGACCGTTGAAAAACTGTTTTTT. It specifies CAISEGGTVEKLFF.

The CDR3 protein is CASSSLTGQGNGYTF. CDR3 in DNA: TGTGCCAGCAGTTCCCTCACGGGACAGGGGAATGGCTACACCTTC. This rearrangement joins TRBV6-6 to TRBJ1-2; 10 nucleotides match TRBD1. The CDR3 loop spans 15 amino acids. V lost 4 bases to trimming and J lost 6 bases; unmatched junction nucleotides: 8. Germline values: CDR1 MNHNY, CDR2 SVGAGI (reference sequence).

V is TRBV6-5 and J is TRBJ1-2; possibly TRBD1 for D (5 bases). V lost 7 bases and J lost 5, with 14 bases in between. In germline, CDR1 is MNHEY, CDR2 SVGAGI. The CDR3 is 13 residues long. The CDR3 protein is CASTMTALYGYTF. CDR3 nucleotides: TGTGCCAGCACCATGACAGCTCTGTATGGCTACACCTTC.

This clone was seen a single time. The chain uses TRBV5-6 and TRBJ1-6; unclear D gene. In germline, CDR1 is SGHDT, CDR2 YYEEEE. This CDR3 has 14 amino acids. The ends were cut back, 0 bases at V and 1 base at J, with 2 bases in the middle. CDR3 nucleotides: TGTGCCAGCAGCTTGGCGTCCTATAATTCACCCCTCCACTTT. This encodes CASSLASYNSPLHF. The whole variable domain, remainder taken from reference TRBV5-6 and TRBJ1-6, is DAGVTQSPTHLIKTRGQQVTLRCSPKSGHDTVSWYQQALGQGPQFIFQYYEEEERQRGNFPDRFSGHQFPNYSSELNVNALLLGDSALYLCASSLASYNSPLHFGNGTRLTVT.

This chain uses TRBV10-1 with TRBJ2-7, with D unclear. Trimming shortened V by 3 bases and J by 6 bases, and 12 bases separated the two germline ends. Germline CDR1 WNHNN, CDR2 SYGVQD (reference sequence). The CDR3 runs to 13 residues. The CDR3 is CASSEILTGEQYF. The CDR3 DNA reads as TGCGCCAGCAGTGAAATTCTAACCGGCGAGCAGTACTTC.

This clone appeared a few times. The chain has TRBV5-1 and TRBJ1-1; no definite D call. Trimming left V 0 bases short and J 1 base short, with 10 bases between. Germline assignment: CDR1 SGHRS and CDR2 YFSETQ. The CDR3 has 15 amino acids. Here the CDR3 DNA reads TGCGCCAGCAGCTTGGTTGCAGGCCAGAACACTGAAGCTTTCTTT. Protein sequence: CASSLVAGQNTEAFF.

V and J are TRBV6-6 and TRBJ2-6; 10 nucleotides line up with TRBD1. Germline V gives CDR1 MNHNY, CDR2 SVGAGI (reference sequence). V was pared by 7 bases and J by 0 bases, with 6 bases of the junction left unmatched. This CDR3 comprises 17 residues. The CDR3 region is CASNRQGAGSGANVLTF. The CDR3, as DNA: TGTGCCAGCAATCGACAGGGGGCCGGCTCTGGGGCCAACGTCCTGACTTTC.

The chain has TRBV24-1 and TRBJ1-3; 9 bases align to TRBD1. The germline V gene has CDR1 KGHDR and CDR2 SFDVKD. V gave up 6 bases and J gave up 3 bases; unmatched junction bases: 8. This CDR3 has 16 amino acids. The CDR3: CATSTGQGIGGNTIYF. DNA for the CDR3: TGTGCCACCAGTACAGGACAGGGGATCGGTGGAAACACCATATATTTT.

This clone occurred a few times. The sample carries other DNA sequences with the same CDR3. The chain employs TRBV29-1 and TRBJ2-1; no clear D. CDR1 SQVTM and CDR2 ANQGSEA come from the germline V gene. V gave up 3 bases and J gave up 3 bases, with 3 bases separating them. This CDR3 comprises 11 residues. The CDR3 loop reads CSVEIYNEQFF. The CDR3 nucleotides read TGCAGCGTTGAGATCTACAATGAGCAGTTCTTC.

This clone occurred once. V gene TRBV7-3 combines with J gene TRBJ1-1, with TRBD1 identical over 7 bases. V trimming: 2 bases; J trimming: 1 base; junction bases outside the gene matches: 1. Germline V gene data show CDR1 as SGHTA and CDR2 as FQGTGA. The CDR3 loop spans 14 amino acids. The CDR3 sequence is CASSLGTANTEAFF. The CDR3 region has the DNA TGTGCCAGCAGCTTAGGGACAGCGAACACTGAAGCTTTCTTT. Based on the CDR3 plus reference TRBV7-3 and TRBJ1-1, the full variable domain is GAGVSQTPSNKVTEKGKYVELRCDPISGHTALYWYRQSLGQGPEFLIYFQGTGAADDSGLPNDRFFAVRPEGSVSTLKIQRTERGDSAVYLCASSLGTANTEAFFGQGTRLTVV.

This clone was counted a single time. The chain uses TRBV28 and TRBJ1-2, with TRBD1 matching 7 bases. V trimming: 5 bases; J trimming: 4 bases; junction bases outside the gene matches: 7. Germline CDR1 and CDR2: MDHEN and SYDVKM. The CDR3 is 14 residues long. Written as DNA, the CDR3 is TGTGCCAGCAGTCCGGACAGGTCGGGCTATGGCTACACCTTC. It translates to CASSPDRSGYGYTF.

The CDR3 DNA is TGTGCCAGCAGTGTAGTGGGAAAGGATGGCTACACCTTC. Translating it yields CASSVVGKDGYTF. The chain carries TRBV2 and TRBJ1-2; no clear D. Germline V gene data show CDR1 as SNHLY and CDR2 as FYNNEI. There are 13 residues in the CDR3. V was cut by 4 bases and J by 6 bases, with 12 bases left in between.